Presented here are 31 T cell receptor beta chains from one specimen sequenced in a study of blood T cell repertoires in COVID-19. Assay: immunoSEQ multiplex PCR; the TCRdb copy retains only in-frame clones and omits some. Here the sample spans about 83,000 clones, around nine tenths being singletons. Specimen: peripheral blood. The receptors were sampled from an elderly man with active or convalescent COVID-19.

CDR3 nucleotide sequence: TGTGCCAGCAGGGTAGCGCCGAACACCGGGGAGCTGTTTTTT. This gives the protein CASRVAPNTGELFF. V gene TRBV6-5 combines with J gene TRBJ2-2; D perhaps matches TRBD2 (5 bases). CDR3 length: 14 amino acids. Trimming took off 6 bases at V and 0 bases at J, with 8 bases between the two ends. Germline loops: CDR1 MNHEY, CDR2 SVGAGI.

This rearrangement joins TRBV7-2 to TRBJ2-1; D uncertain. CDR1 and CDR2 from the germline V gene are SGHTA and FQGNSA. The CDR3 totals 11 residues. V lost 6 bases and J 9 bases, leaving 9 bases between the germline ends. CDR3 residues: CASRAYGEQFF. DNA for the CDR3: TGTGCCAGCAGAGCCTATGGTGAGCAGTTCTTC.

V is TRBV2 and J is TRBJ1-5; a weak D match, TRBD1 (5 bases). V lost 7 bases and J lost 7, with 17 bases in between. From germline, CDR1 is SNHLY and CDR2 FYNNEI. The CDR3 is 14 residues long. The CDR3 protein is CASNDGGVRQPQHF. For the CDR3, the DNA is TGTGCCAGCAATGATGGAGGGGTTCGCCAGCCCCAGCATTTT.

The chain couples TRBV2 to TRBJ2-7; the D gene is possibly TRBD1 (6 bases). Trimming took 4 bases from V and 3 from J, leaving 13 bases between them. There are 14 residues in the CDR3. Germline V gene data show CDR1 as SNHLY and CDR2 as FYNNEI. The CDR3 bases are TGTGCCAGCAGTGGGGACACAGAATTCTACGAGCAGTACGTC. Its protein product is CASSGDTEFYEQYV.

CDR3 amino acids: CASSTRAFGRYTF. CDR3 DNA sequence: TGTGCCAGTAGTACGCGGGCATTCGGTCGCTACACCTTC. The chain carries TRBV19 and TRBJ1-2; D ambiguous. Germline CDR1 reads LNHDA; CDR2 reads SQIVND (reference sequence). CDR3 length: 13 amino acids. Between the trimmed V and J ends, which lost 4 bases and 9 bases, there was a span of 15 bases.

The V and J genes are TRBV5-6 and TRBJ1-3; 7 bases align to TRBD1. There are 15 residues in the CDR3. Unmatched junction bases numbered 3, after V lost 0 bases and J lost 3 bases. The V gene's germline CDR1 is SGHDT and CDR2 YYEEEE. CDR3 nucleotide sequence: TGTGCCAGCAGCTTGGAGGGACAGTTTGGAAACACCATATATTTT. Translated: CASSLEGQFGNTIYF.

This chain links TRBV2 with TRBJ2-4; possibly TRBD1 for D (5 bases). The CDR3 is 16 amino acids. The germline V and J ends were trimmed by 1 base and 0 bases, with 10 bases remaining between them. CDR1 SNHLY and CDR2 FYNNEI come from the germline V gene. The CDR3, as DNA: TGTGCCAGCAGTGAAGGACAGAGACTAGCCAAAAACATTCAGTACTTC. Its protein product is CASSEGQRLAKNIQYF.

The chain uses TRBV18 and TRBJ1-1; D is undetermined. Looked up from germline, CDR1 is KGHSH and CDR2 is LQKENI. V lost 2 bases and J 3 bases, leaving 7 bases between the germline ends. The length of the CDR3 is 13 residues. CDR3 sequence (DNA): TGTGCCAGCTCACCATCTATGGACACTGAAGCTTTCTTT. Its translation is CASSPSMDTEAFF.

The chain employs TRBV19 and TRBJ2-3, with D perhaps TRBD1 (5 bases). Trimming stripped 5 bases from V and 1 base from J, with 16 bases between. Germline V gene lookup returns CDR1 LNHDA and CDR2 SQIVND (reference sequence). This CDR3 spans 16 amino acids. The CDR3 protein is CASSPQATVGTDTQYF. The CDR3 coding sequence is TGTGCCAGTAGTCCTCAAGCGACAGTTGGCACAGATACGCAGTATTTT.

The V gene is TRBV10-1, the J gene TRBJ2-2; possible D gene TRBD1, 5 bases. Germline CDR1 is WNHNN and CDR2 is SYGVQD (reference sequence). V lost 8 bases and J lost 0, with 10 bases in between. The CDR3 has 14 residues. The CDR3 DNA reads TGCGCCAGCGGTCGGACACCGAACACCGGGGAGCTGTTTTTT. Its translation: CASGRTPNTGELFF.

This chain connects TRBV18 to TRBJ2-3; TRBD2 matches at 9 bases. After removal of 4 bases from V and 5 bases from J, the junction contained 4 bases not matched to a gene. Germline-derived CDR1 and CDR2 are KGHSH and LQKENI. The CDR3 runs to 14 residues. The CDR3 sequence: CASSQAGGLDTQYF. CDR3 nucleotide sequence: TGTGCCAGCTCACAAGCGGGGGGCCTAGATACGCAGTATTTT.

This chain uses TRBV24-1 with TRBJ1-5; D possibly corresponds to TRBD1 (6 bases). The CDR3 covers 14 residues. Trimming cost V 3 bases and J 1 base, with 6 bases left between them. The germline gives CDR1 KGHDR, CDR2 SFDVKD. The CDR3 region has the DNA TGTGCCACCAGTGATGGGGGCAGCAATCAGCCCCAGCATTTT. Its protein product is CATSDGGSNQPQHF.

This sequence joins TRBV6-5 and TRBJ1-2; 7 bases are a match to TRBD1. CDR3 length: 12 amino acids. The germline V gene encodes CDR1 MNHEY and CDR2 SVGAGI. V shed 2 bases, J shed 13 bases, and the junction held 7 bases outside the gene matches. DNA of the CDR3: TGTGCCAGCAGTTACCCAGACAGGGTCCCCACCTTC. Amino acid sequence: CASSYPDRVPTF.

This chain uses TRBV28 with TRBJ1-2; perhaps TRBD1 as D (6 bases). V was shortened by 2 bases and J by 8 bases, with 6 bases between the two germline ends. The CDR3 extends over 11 amino acids. The V gene's germline CDR1 is MDHEN and CDR2 SYDVKM. The DNA for the CDR3 is TGTGCCAGCAGTTTAGGGACAGGCTACACCTTC. This gives the protein CASSLGTGYTF.

This chain uses TRBV5-1 with TRBJ1-4, with TRBD1 identical over 9 bases. Trimming took 1 base from V and 0 from J; bases not matched to a gene: 7. This CDR3 contains 18 residues. Germline CDR1 and CDR2: SGHRS and YFSETQ. DNA of the CDR3: TGCGCCAGCAGCTTGTCGACAGGGGGAACTGCAACTAATGAAAAACTGTTTTTT. It encodes CASSLSTGGTATNEKLFF.

The chain recombines TRBV7-9 with TRBJ2-3, with D hard to call. The CDR3 has 14 residues. Germline CDR1 reads SEHNR; CDR2 reads FQNEAQ (reference sequence). The V and J ends lost 3 bases and 2 bases respectively, with 9 bases between them. The CDR3 bases are TGTGCCAGCAGCTTTGATCGGTCCACAGATACGCAGTATTTT. Its translation: CASSFDRSTDTQYF.

The chain couples TRBV28 to TRBJ2-1; 14 nucleotides line up with TRBD2. Looked up from germline, CDR1 is MDHEN and CDR2 is SYDVKM. The CDR3 is 15 amino acids. V was clipped by 6 bases and J by 8 bases; unmatched bases: 6. CDR3 DNA: TGTGCCAGCAGAACCTCGGGACTAGCGGGAGATGAGCAGTTCTTC. It translates to CASRTSGLAGDEQFF. Full variable domain (remainder filled in from reference TRBV28 and TRBJ2-1): DVKVTQSSRYLVKRTGEKVFLECVQDMDHENMFWYRQDPGLGLRLIYFSYDVKMKEKGDIPEGYSVSREKKERFSLILESASTNQTSMYLCASRTSGLAGDEQFFGPGTRLTVL.

The J gene is TRBJ1-5, the V gene TRBV19; D might be TRBD1 (6 bases). Deletions cut 7 bases from V and 7 bases from J, with 20 bases between. The length of the CDR3 is 15 residues. The germline CDR1 and CDR2 sequences are LNHDA and SQIVND (reference sequence). This chain's CDR3 is CASTPAKGEWQPQHF. The CDR3 DNA reads as TGTGCCAGTACCCCGGCCAAGGGGGAATGGCAGCCCCAGCATTTT. Full variable domain (missing parts from reference TRBV19 and TRBJ1-5): DGGITQSPKYLFRKEGQNVTLSCEQNLNHDAMYWYRQDPGQGLRLIYYSQIVNDFQKGDIAEGYSVSREKKESFPLTVTSAQKNPTAFYLCASTPAKGEWQPQHFGDGTRLSIL.

The chain recombines TRBV5-1 with TRBJ1-1; D is uncertain. The CDR3 consists of 14 residues. Between the trimmed V and J ends, which lost 4 bases and 0 bases, there was a span of 10 bases. Per the germline V gene, CDR1 is SGHRS and CDR2 is YFSETQ. The CDR3 coding sequence is TGCGCCAGCAGCCGCAACATAATGAACACTGAAGCTTTCTTT. As protein: CASSRNIMNTEAFF.

This chain uses TRBV29-1 with TRBJ1-2; D unclear. The V gene's germline CDR1 is SQVTM and CDR2 ANQGSEA. V was pared by 4 bases and J by 4 bases, with 10 bases between. The CDR3 is made up of 12 amino acids. The CDR3: CSVVLSGYGYTF. The DNA of the CDR3 is TGCAGCGTTGTACTTTCCGGCTATGGCTACACCTTC.

The chain joins TRBV18 to TRBJ1-1; TRBD1 aligns across 8 bases. Germline CDR1 reads KGHSH; CDR2 reads LQKENI. The CDR3 loop spans 15 amino acids. The V segment lost 3 bases and the J segment 1 base; nucleotides outside the gene matches: 4. CDR3 protein: CASSPDRAKNTEAFF. The DNA for the CDR3 is TGTGCCAGCTCACCGGACAGGGCCAAGAACACTGAAGCTTTCTTT. The full variable domain, in which reference TRBV18 and TRBJ1-1 provide the parts outside the CDR3, is NAGVMQNPRHLVRRRGQEARLRCSPMKGHSHVYWYRQLPEEGLKFMVYLQKENIIDESGMPKERFSAEFPKEGPSILRIQQVVRGDSAAYFCASSPDRAKNTEAFFGQGTRLTVV.

CDR3 in DNA: TGTGCCAGCAGTTTCGACAGGGCAGTCTATGGCTACACCTTC. The encoded protein is CASSFDRAVYGYTF. V and J are TRBV28 and TRBJ1-2, with 7 bases that match TRBD1. CDR3 length: 14 amino acids. CDR1 is MDHEN and CDR2 is SYDVKM in the germline V gene. V shed 3 bases, J shed 4 bases, and the junction held 5 bases outside the gene matches.

The V call is TRBV11-3, the J call TRBJ1-2, with D unresolved. Germline assignment: CDR1 SGHNT and CDR2 YENEEA. The CDR3 has 14 amino acids. With 9 bases removed from V and 1 base from J, the gap between germline ends came to 15 bases. The CDR3 here is CASSPSQFNYGYTF. The CDR3 region has the DNA TGTGCCAGTTCACCCAGTCAGTTTAACTATGGCTACACCTTC.

The chain recombines TRBV3-1 (or the pseudogene TRBV3-2) with TRBJ1-6; D might be TRBD1 (6 bases). CDR3 size: 18 residues. From germline, CDR1 is LGHDT and CDR2 YNNKEL (reference sequence). With 4 bases removed from V and 0 bases from J, the gap between germline ends came to 16 bases. The CDR3 loop reads CASSPPSGQSSYNSPLHF. DNA for the CDR3: TGTGCCAGCAGCCCCCCCAGTGGACAGAGCTCCTATAATTCACCCCTCCACTTT.

V is TRBV2 and J is TRBJ2-3; TRBD2 aligns across 10 bases. In germline, CDR1 is SNHLY, CDR2 FYNNEI. The junction had 9 bases not matched to a gene; V was cut back by 6 bases and J by 3 bases. The CDR3 runs to 16 residues. This CDR3 reads CASRALAGAVTDTQYF. DNA of the CDR3: TGTGCCAGCAGGGCGCTAGCGGGAGCGGTGACAGATACGCAGTATTTT.

The chain employs TRBV27 and TRBJ1-2; D not resolved. The CDR3 runs to 16 residues. Germline CDR1 reads MNHEY; CDR2 reads SMNVEV (reference sequence). V lost 5 bases to trimming and J lost 5 bases, with 21 bases between them. In nucleotides, the CDR3 is TGTGCCAGCAGTCCCCGGGGAGGCGGTCCTCTTTATGGCTACACCTTC. It codes for CASSPRGGGPLYGYTF.

The J gene is TRBJ1-1, the V gene TRBV18; D is perhaps TRBD1 (5 bases). The CDR3 length is 14 residues. Trimming shortened V by 0 bases and J by 2 bases, and 7 bases separated the two germline ends. The germline CDR1 and CDR2 sequences are KGHSH and LQKENI. CDR3 region: CASSPPQGNTEAFF. DNA of the CDR3: TGTGCCAGCTCACCACCTCAGGGCAACACTGAAGCTTTCTTT.

The genes are TRBV6-5 and TRBJ1-5, with a tentative D call TRBD1 (5 bases). The CDR3 spans 15 residues. In germline, CDR1 is MNHEY, CDR2 SVGAGI. V lost 5 bases to trimming and J lost 3 bases, with 14 bases between them. The CDR3 bases are TGTGCCAGCAGTCCCGAGACAGACCACAATCAGCCCCAGCATTTT. Its protein product is CASSPETDHNQPQHF.

The table lists this clone with a count of one. The V gene is TRBV1, the J gene TRBJ2-1; no DNA check was done on the table's D call, TRBD2. TRBV1 is shown as a pseudogene. The CDR3 has 17 residues. The CDR3 sequence is CTSSHTGRGGSYNEQFF. The CDR3 region has the DNA TGCACCAGCAGCCACACTGGGAGGGGGGGTTCCTACAATGAGCAGTTCTTC.

The chain carries TRBV19 and TRBJ1-2; TRBD1 matches at 7 bases. J lost 2 bases, V lost 3 bases, and 0 bases had no gene match. In germline, CDR1 is LNHDA, CDR2 SQIVND (reference sequence). The length of the CDR3 is 13 residues. The CDR3 here is CASSMDRNYGYTF. The CDR3 DNA reads TGTGCCAGTAGTATGGACAGGAACTATGGCTACACCTTC. Combining the CDR3 with reference TRBV19 and TRBJ1-2 gives the whole variable domain DGGITQSPKYLFRKEGQNVTLSCEQNLNHDAMYWYRQDPGQGLRLIYYSQIVNDFQKGDIAEGYSVSREKKESFPLTVTSAQKNPTAFYLCASSMDRNYGYTFGSGTRLTVV.

The chain links TRBV6-6 to TRBJ2-3; possible D gene TRBD1, 5 bases. There are 14 residues in the CDR3. Looked up from germline, CDR1 is MNHNY and CDR2 is SVGAGI (reference sequence). Trimming stripped 5 bases from V and 2 bases from J, with 11 bases between. The CDR3 reads CASSKTGSTDTQYF. DNA of the CDR3: TGTGCCAGCAGTAAAACAGGATCCACAGATACGCAGTATTTT.